Listed below are T cell receptor beta chains from one sample, sequenced in a study of technical replicates of blood from a handful of donors. Profiling relied on immunoSEQ multiplex PCR, and the TCRdb table lists in-frame clones only, not all of them. The repertoire holds 70,000 to 85,000 clones, over 95% seen once, with more than 0.2% in the top ten. The sample taken for sequencing was T cells isolated from PBMCs. The receptors stem from a human donor in good health. Both conserved end residues are part of each CDR3. A D gene is named only where the DNA matches it firmly. Not all rows give a size; the values are once, few, many and, for expanded clones, a class.

v_gene	j_gene	len	abundance	d_gene	CDR3nt	CDR3aa
TRBV27	TRBJ1-1	15	.	.	TGTGCCAGCAGTCGACAGTATAGTGGGAACACTGAAGCTTTCTTT	CASSRQYSGNTEAFF
TRBV23-1	TRBJ2-5	19	once	TRBD1	TGCGCCAGCAGTCAATCTCGCCTTAGGGACAGGGCCGACCAAGAGACCCAGTACTTC	CASSQSRLRDRADQETQYF
TRBV7-8	TRBJ2-5	16	once	.	TGTGCCAGCAGCATCCATCTCGGGGGGCCCCAAGAGACCCAGTACTTC	CASSIHLGGPQETQYF
TRBV5-1	TRBJ1-3	14	.	.	TGCGCCAGCAGCCCCGGGTTCCCTGGAAACACCATATATTTT	CASSPGFPGNTIYF
TRBV6-6	TRBJ1-1	14	.	.	TGTGCCAGCAGTTATTGGGGGGAGAACACTGAAGCTTTCTTT	CASSYWGENTEAFF
TRBV6-1	TRBJ2-7	13	.	TRBD2	TGTGCCAGCGTCTATAGCGGGATTCGCGAGCAGTACTTC	CASVYSGIREQYF
TRBV18	TRBJ2-3	15	.	.	TGTGCCAGCTCACCAACTAGGTATATTGCAGATACGCAGTATTTT	CASSPTRYIADTQYF
TRBV6-1	TRBJ1-2	14	.	.	TGTGCCAGCAGTGAATGGTCCCAGGGTCGTGGCTACACCTTC	CASSEWSQGRGYTF
TRBV25-1	TRBJ2-3	14	once	TRBD2	TGTGCCAGCAGTTCTAGCGGGAGGGCCGATACGCAGTATTTT	CASSSSGRADTQYF
TRBV5-1	TRBJ1-1	14	.	TRBD1	TGCGCCAGCAGCTTACAGGGGGAGGGCACTGAAGCTTTCTTT	CASSLQGEGTEAFF
TRBV5-1	TRBJ2-7	15	.	TRBD1	TGCGCCAGCAGCTGGATGGGACAGGGCTCCTACGAGCAGTACTTC	CASSWMGQGSYEQYF
TRBV6-4	TRBJ2-2	17	.	TRBD2	TGTGCCAGCAGTGTCGGCCCCAGGACGGGGGGTACCGGGGAGCTGTTTTTT	CASSVGPRTGGTGELFF
TRBV6-1	TRBJ2-7	15	.	TRBD1	TGTGCCAGCAGTGAAAGGGCAGGGGGCCGTTACGAGCAGTACTTC	CASSERAGGRYEQYF
TRBV4-2	TRBJ1-5	15	.	TRBD1	TGTGCCAGCAGCCGATCGGACAGGGACAATCAGCCCCAGCATTTT	CASSRSDRDNQPQHF
TRBV7-8	TRBJ2-3	16	once	TRBD2	TGTGCCAGCAGCTTAACAATAGCGGGAGGTATAGATACGCAGTATTTT	CASSLTIAGGIDTQYF
TRBV19	TRBJ2-1	16	.	TRBD2	TGTGCCAGTAGTCGCCCGACTAGCGGGATAGCGAATGAGCAGTTCTTC	CASSRPTSGIANEQFF
TRBV13	TRBJ2-1	16	.	TRBD2	TGTGCCAGCAGCTTAGGCGGAAGCGGGAGGGTTCTTGAGCAGTTCTTC	CASSLGGSGRVLEQFF